This T cell receptor beta chain was observed in a study of T cell responses to AZD1222 COVID-19 vaccine. About the study: Some second doses came at about 4 weeks and others at about 12 weeks; these were pooled.

General study findings and limits: When two AZD1222 doses had been given, Spike-specific TCR breadth and depth rose.

Notes on this clone: Its specificity is not known.

Germline assignment: CDR1 MNHEY and CDR2 SVGEGT. The CDR3 spans 21 residues. After removal of 6 bases from V and 0 bases from J, the junction contained 22 bases not matched to a gene. Using immunoSEQ multiplex PCR, the repertoire was profiled, and TCRdb retains in-frame clones only, with some absent. The sample has roughly 130,000 clones, almost 95% seen once. This sequence joins TRBV6-2 or TRBV6-3 and TRBJ2-1, with 8 bases fitting TRBD2. The source material was peripheral blood, sampled on day 0 of AZD1222 vaccination. The receptor was derived from an adult in good health. The CDR3 loop is CASSFPKGSGGHSSSYNEQFF. The DNA for the CDR3 is TGTGCCAGCAGCTTCCCAAAGGGGTCGGGGGGGCACTCGAGCTCCTACAATGAGCAGTTCTTC.